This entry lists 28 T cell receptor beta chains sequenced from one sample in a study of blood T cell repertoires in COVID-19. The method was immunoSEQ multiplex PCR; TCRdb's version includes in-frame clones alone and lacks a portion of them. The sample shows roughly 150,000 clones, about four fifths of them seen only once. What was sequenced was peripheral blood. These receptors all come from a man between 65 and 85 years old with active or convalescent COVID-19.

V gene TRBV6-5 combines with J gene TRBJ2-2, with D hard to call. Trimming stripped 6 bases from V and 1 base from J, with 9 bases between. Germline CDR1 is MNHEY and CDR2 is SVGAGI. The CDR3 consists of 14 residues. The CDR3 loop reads CASRVTLNTGELFF. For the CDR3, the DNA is TGTGCCAGCAGGGTCACATTGAACACCGGGGAGCTGTTTTTT.

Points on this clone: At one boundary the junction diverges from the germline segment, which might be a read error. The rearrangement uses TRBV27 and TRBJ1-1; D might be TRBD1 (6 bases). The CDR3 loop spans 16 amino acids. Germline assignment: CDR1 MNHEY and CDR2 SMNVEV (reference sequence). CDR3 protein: CASGLRGPTMNTEAFF. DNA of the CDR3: TGTGCCAGCGGTTTGCGGGGGCCGACCATGAACACTGAAGCTTTCTTT.

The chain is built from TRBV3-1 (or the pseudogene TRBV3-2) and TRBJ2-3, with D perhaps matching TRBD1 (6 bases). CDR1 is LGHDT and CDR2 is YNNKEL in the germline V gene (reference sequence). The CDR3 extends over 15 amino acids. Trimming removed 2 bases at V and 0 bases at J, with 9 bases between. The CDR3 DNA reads TGTGCCAGCAGCCAAACAGGGATTAGCACAGATACGCAGTATTTT. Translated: CASSQTGISTDTQYF.

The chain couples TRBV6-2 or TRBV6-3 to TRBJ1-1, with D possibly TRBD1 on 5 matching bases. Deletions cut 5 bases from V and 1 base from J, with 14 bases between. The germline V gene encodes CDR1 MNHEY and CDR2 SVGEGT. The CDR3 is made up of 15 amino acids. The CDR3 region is CASSPRWGTNTEAFF. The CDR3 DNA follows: TGTGCCAGCAGTCCCCGTTGGGGCACGAACACTGAAGCTTTCTTT.

In DNA, the CDR3 is TGTGCCTGGAGTGTAAGCTTCCAGGGTGGCTACACCTTC. It specifies CAWSVSFQGGYTF. This sequence joins TRBV30 and TRBJ1-2, with D perhaps TRBD1 (5 bases). The CDR3 covers 13 residues. Trimming pared 0 bases from V and 7 bases from J, leaving 12 bases between. The V gene's germline CDR1 is GTSNPN and CDR2 SVGIG (reference sequence).

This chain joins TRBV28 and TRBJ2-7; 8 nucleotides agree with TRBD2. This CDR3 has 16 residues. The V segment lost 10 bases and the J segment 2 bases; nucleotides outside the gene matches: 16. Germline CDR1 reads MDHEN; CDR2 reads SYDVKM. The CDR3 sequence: CATGEGSIAGTYEQYF. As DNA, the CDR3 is TGTGCCACCGGGGAGGGGTCGATAGCGGGGACCTACGAGCAGTACTTC.

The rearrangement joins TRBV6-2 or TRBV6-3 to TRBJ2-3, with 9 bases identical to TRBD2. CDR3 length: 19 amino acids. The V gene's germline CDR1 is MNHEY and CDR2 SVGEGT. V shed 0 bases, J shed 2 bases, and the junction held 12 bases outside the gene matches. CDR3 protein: CASSYSSRIAGANTDTQYF. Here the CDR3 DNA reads TGTGCCAGCAGTTACTCGAGCAGAATAGCGGGGGCCAACACAGATACGCAGTATTTT.

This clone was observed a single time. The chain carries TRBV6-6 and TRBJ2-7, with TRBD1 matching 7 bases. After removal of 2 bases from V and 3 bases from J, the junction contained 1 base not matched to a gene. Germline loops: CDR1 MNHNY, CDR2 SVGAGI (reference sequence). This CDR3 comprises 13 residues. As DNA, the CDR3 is TGTGCCAGCAGTTACCAGGGGGACTACGAGCAGTACTTC. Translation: CASSYQGDYEQYF.

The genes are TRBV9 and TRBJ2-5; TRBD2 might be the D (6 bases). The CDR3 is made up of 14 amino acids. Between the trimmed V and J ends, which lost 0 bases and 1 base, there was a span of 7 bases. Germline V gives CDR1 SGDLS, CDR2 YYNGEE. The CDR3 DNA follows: TGTGCCAGCAGCGTAGGTAGCGGCCAAGAGACCCAGTACTTC. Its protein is CASSVGSGQETQYF. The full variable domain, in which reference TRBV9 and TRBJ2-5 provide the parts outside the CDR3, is DSGVTQTPKHLITATGQRVTLRCSPRSGDLSVYWYQQSLDQGLQFLIQYYNGEERAKGNILERFSAQQFPDLHSELNLSSLELGDSALYFCASSVGSGQETQYFGPGTRLLVL.

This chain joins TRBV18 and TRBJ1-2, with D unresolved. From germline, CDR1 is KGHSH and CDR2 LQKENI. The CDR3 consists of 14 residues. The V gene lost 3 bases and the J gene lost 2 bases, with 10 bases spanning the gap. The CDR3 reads CASSPPGRNYGYTF. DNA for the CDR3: TGTGCCAGCTCACCCCCCGGGAGGAACTATGGCTACACCTTC. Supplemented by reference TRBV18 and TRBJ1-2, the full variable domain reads NAGVMQNPRHLVRRRGQEARLRCSPMKGHSHVYWYRQLPEEGLKFMVYLQKENIIDESGMPKERFSAEFPKEGPSILRIQQVVRGDSAAYFCASSPPGRNYGYTFGSGTRLTVV.

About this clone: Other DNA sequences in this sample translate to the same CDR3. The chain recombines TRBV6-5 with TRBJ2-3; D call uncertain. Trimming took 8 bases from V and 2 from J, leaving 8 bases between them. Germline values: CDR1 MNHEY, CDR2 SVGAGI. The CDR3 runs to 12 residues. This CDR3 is CASRGVTDTQYF. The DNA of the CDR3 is TGTGCCAGCCGAGGAGTCACAGATACGCAGTATTTT.

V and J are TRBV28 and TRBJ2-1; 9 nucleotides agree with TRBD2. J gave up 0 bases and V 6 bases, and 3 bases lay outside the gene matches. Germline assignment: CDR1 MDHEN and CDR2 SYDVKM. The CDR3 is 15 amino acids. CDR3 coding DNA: TGTGCCAGCAGCCGTAGCGGGAGCTCCTACAATGAGCAGTTCTTC. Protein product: CASSRSGSSYNEQFF. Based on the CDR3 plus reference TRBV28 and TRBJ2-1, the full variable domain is DVKVTQSSRYLVKRTGEKVFLECVQDMDHENMFWYRQDPGLGLRLIYFSYDVKMKEKGDIPEGYSVSREKKERFSLILESASTNQTSMYLCASSRSGSSYNEQFFGPGTRLTVL.

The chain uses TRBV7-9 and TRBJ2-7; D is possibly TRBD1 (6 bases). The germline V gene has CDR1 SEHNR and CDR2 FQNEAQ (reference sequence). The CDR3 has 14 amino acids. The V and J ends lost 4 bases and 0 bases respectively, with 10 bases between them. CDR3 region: CASSSWDNSYEQYF. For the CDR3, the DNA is TGTGCCAGCAGCTCGTGGGACAACTCCTACGAGCAGTACTTC. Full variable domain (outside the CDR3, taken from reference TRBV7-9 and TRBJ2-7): DTGVSQNPRHKITKRGQNVTFRCDPISEHNRLYWYRQTLGQGPEFLTYFQNEAQLEKSRLLSDRFSAERPKGSFSTLEIQRTEQGDSAMYLCASSSWDNSYEQYFGPGTRLTVT.

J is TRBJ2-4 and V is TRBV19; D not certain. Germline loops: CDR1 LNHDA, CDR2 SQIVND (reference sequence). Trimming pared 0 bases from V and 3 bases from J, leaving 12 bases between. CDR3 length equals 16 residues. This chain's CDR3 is CASSIDRARDKNIQYF. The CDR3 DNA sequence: TGTGCCAGTAGTATAGATCGAGCCCGTGACAAAAACATTCAGTACTTC.

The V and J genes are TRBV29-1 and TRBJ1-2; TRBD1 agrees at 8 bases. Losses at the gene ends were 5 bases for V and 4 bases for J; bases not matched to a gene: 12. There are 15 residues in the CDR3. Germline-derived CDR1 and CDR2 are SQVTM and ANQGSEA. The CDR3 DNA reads TGCAGCGTTCCAATTCCCTGGACAGGGTCCTATGGCTACACCTTC. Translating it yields CSVPIPWTGSYGYTF.

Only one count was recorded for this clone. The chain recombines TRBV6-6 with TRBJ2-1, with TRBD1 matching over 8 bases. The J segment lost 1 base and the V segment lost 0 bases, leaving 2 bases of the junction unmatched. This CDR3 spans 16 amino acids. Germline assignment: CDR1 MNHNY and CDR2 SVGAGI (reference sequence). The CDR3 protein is CASSYSWDRSYNEQFF. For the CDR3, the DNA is TGTGCCAGCAGTTACTCGTGGGACAGGTCCTACAATGAGCAGTTCTTC.

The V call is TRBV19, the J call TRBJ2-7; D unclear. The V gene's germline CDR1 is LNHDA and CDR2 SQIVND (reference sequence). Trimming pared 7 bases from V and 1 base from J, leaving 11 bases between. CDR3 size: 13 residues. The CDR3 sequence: CASTPAGSYEQYF. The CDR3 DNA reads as TGTGCCAGTACCCCAGCCGGGTCCTACGAGCAGTACTTC.

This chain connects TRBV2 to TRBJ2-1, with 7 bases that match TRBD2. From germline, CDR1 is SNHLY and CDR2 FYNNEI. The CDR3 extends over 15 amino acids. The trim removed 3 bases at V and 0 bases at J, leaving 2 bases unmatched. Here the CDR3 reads CASSDIAGSYNEQFF. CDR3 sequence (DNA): TGTGCCAGCAGTGACATAGCGGGCTCCTACAATGAGCAGTTCTTC.

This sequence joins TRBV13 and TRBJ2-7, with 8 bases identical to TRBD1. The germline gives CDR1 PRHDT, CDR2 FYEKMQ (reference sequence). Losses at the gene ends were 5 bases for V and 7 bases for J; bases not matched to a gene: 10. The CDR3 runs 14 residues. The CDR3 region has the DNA TGTGCCAGCAGCCTGGACAGGGTGGCGTGGGAGCAGTACTTC. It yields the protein CASSLDRVAWEQYF.

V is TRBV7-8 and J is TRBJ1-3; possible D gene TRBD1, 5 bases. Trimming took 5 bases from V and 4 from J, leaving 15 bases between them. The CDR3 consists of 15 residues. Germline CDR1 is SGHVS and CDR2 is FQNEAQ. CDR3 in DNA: TGTGCCAGCAGCCTGGGGCAGGGCCGAGGAAACACCATATATTTT. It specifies CASSLGQGRGNTIYF.

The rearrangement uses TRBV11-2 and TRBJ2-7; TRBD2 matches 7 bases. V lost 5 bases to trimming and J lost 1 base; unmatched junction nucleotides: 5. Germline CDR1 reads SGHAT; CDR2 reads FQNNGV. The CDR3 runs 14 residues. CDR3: CASSPGGGSYEQYF. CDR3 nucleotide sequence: TGTGCCAGCAGCCCTGGGGGGGGTTCCTACGAGCAGTACTTC.

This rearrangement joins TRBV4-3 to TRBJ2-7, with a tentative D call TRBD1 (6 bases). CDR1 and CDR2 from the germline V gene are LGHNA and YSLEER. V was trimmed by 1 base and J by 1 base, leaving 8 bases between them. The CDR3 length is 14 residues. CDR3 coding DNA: TGCGCCAGCAGCCAAGGGACAGTATCCTACGAGCAGTACTTC. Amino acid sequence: CASSQGTVSYEQYF.

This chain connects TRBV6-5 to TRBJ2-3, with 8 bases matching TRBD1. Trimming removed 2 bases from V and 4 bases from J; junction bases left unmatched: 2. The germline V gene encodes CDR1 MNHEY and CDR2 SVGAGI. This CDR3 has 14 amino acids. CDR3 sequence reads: CASSYAGGADTQYF. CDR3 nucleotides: TGTGCCAGCAGTTACGCAGGGGGCGCAGATACGCAGTATTTT.

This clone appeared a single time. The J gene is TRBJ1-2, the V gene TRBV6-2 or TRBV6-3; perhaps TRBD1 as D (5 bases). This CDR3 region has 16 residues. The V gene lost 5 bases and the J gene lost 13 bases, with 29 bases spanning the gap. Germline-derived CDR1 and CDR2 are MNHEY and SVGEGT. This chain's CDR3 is CASSMGYPGPKQGITF. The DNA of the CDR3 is TGTGCCAGCAGTATGGGTTACCCCGGGCCCAAGCAGGGCATCACCTTC.

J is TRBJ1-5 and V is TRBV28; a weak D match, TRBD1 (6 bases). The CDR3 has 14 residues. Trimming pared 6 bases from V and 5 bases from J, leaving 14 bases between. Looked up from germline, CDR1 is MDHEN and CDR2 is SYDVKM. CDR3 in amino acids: CASRWGGAYQPQHF. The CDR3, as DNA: TGTGCCAGCAGGTGGGGGGGGGCTTATCAGCCCCAGCATTTT.

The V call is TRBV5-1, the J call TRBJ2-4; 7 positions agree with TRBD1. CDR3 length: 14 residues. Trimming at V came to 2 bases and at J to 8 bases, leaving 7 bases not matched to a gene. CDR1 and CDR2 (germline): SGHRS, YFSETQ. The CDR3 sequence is CASSLSTGRDIQYF. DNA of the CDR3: TGCGCCAGCAGCTTATCGACAGGGCGGGACATTCAGTACTTC.

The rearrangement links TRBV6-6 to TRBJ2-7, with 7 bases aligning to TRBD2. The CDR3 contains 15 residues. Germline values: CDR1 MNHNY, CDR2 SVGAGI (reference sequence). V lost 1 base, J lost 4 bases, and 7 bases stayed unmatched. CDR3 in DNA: TGTGCCAGCAGTTACTGGGGGGGAGTAGGGTACGAGCAGTACTTC. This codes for CASSYWGGVGYEQYF.

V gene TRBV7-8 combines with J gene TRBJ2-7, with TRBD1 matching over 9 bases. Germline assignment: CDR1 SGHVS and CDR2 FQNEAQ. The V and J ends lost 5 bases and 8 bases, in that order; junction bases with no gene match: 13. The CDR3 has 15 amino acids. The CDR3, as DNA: TGTGCCAGCAGCCCAGTAGGGACAGGGTCATATCAGCAGTACTTC. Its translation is CASSPVGTGSYQQYF. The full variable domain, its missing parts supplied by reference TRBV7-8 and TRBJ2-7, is GAGVSQSPRYKVAKRGQDVALRCDPISGHVSLFWYQQALGQGPEFLTYFQNEAQLDKSGLPSDRFFAERPEGSVSTLKIQRTQQEDSAVYLCASSPVGTGSYQQYFGPGTRLTVT.